This TCR beta chain was observed in a study of tumor-infiltrating lymphocytes in primary liver carcinoma. For the study at large: There were tumors of stage T1-T3 N0M0, each 4.2 to 10 cm across.

Extraction of RNA together with DNA used about 17-30 mg of unsorted bulk tissue. This clonotype was recorded a few times. Its antigen is currently unknown. Study conclusions and caveats: A fraction of only about 7.5-24% of top clones appeared in all five tumor regions. Overlap in tumor-adjacent and tumor-blood pairs fell below that of tumor region pairs.

Priming with a constant-region primer yielded TCR beta cDNA from about 500 ng total RNA. Each TCR beta library was derived from three nested multiplex PCR rounds that employed slightly modified ARM-PCR. TRBV1-TRBV30 forward primers paired with a C-beta reverse primer drove the first two PCR rounds, around 10 cycles each. In TCRdb, the multiplex PCR reads were re-called with MiXCR into one record per CDR3 protein. The sample lists about 30,000 distinct CDR3 sequences; roughly two thirds were seen once. V shed 5 bases and J shed 6 bases, with 25 bases lying between them. The CDR3 spans 17 residues. Sample: liver tumor tissue from sampling region 3. Subset specified: tumor region T3, left-lateral pole. The sequence came from a woman in her thirties with primary liver carcinoma and hepatitis B virus infection. V gene TRBV12-3 or TRBV12-4 combines with J gene TRBJ1-1; a possible D gene is TRBD1 (6 bases). The CDR3 coding sequence is TGTGCCAGCAGTCAACACCCTCAGTGGAAGGGGGGGGCTGAAGCTTTCTTT. Its protein is CASSQHPQWKGGAEAFF.